What follows are 20 T cell receptor beta chains derived from one specimen sequenced in a study of graft-versus-host responses after intestinal transplantation. No antigen is known for these receptors. Sequencing used immunoSEQ multiplex PCR; TCRdb keeps in-frame clones, though not all of them. This table has more than 85,000 clones, about 94% appearing once. Sample: unstimulated CD8+ T cells sorted from spleen or lymph node cells, taken before intestinal transplant. The receptors shown here come from a human donor who received an intestinal transplant.

This chain links TRBV7-2 with TRBJ2-7; D gene ambiguous. The germline V gene has CDR1 SGHTA and CDR2 FQGNSA. The CDR3 extends over 12 amino acids. V dropped 2 bases and J dropped 7 bases, with 9 bases sitting between them. CDR3 sequence reads: CASSLSLGEQYF. The CDR3 bases are TGTGCCAGCAGCTTATCCCTGGGGGAGCAGTACTTC. Filled out from reference TRBV7-2 and TRBJ2-7, the complete variable domain reads GAGVSQSPSNKVTEKGKDVELRCDPISGHTALYWYRQSLGQGLEFLIYFQGNSAPDKSGLPSDRFSAERTGGSVSTLTIQRTQQEDSAVYLCASSLSLGEQYFGPGTRLTVT.

The rearrangement links TRBV30 to TRBJ2-7; D could derive from TRBD1 or TRBD2 (5 bases each). Germline CDR1 reads GTSNPN; CDR2 reads SVGIG (reference sequence). The ends were cut back, 7 bases at V and 0 bases at J, with 13 bases in the middle. This CDR3 region has 13 residues. The CDR3 region is CASEWGSSYEQYF. The CDR3 nucleotides read TGTGCCTCTGAATGGGGGTCCTCCTACGAGCAGTACTTC. The variable domain in full, completed from reference TRBV30 and TRBJ2-7, reads SQTIHQWPATLVQPVGSPLSLECTVEGTSNPNLYWYRQAAGRGLQLLFYSVGIGQISSEVPQNLSASRPQDRQFILSSKKLLLSDSGFYLCASEWGSSYEQYFGPGTRLTVT.

This clone was found once. This rearrangement joins TRBV5-1 to TRBJ2-7, with 10 bases identical to TRBD1. The CDR3 sequence is 15 residues long. The V segment lost 4 bases and the J segment 2 bases; nucleotides outside the gene matches: 6. From germline, CDR1 is SGHRS and CDR2 YFSETQ. Here the CDR3 DNA reads TGCGCCAGCAGCCCGGGGGGACAGGGGACCTACGAGCAGTACTTC. Its protein product is CASSPGGQGTYEQYF.

The chain recombines TRBV9 with TRBJ2-2; D not certain. The germline CDR1 and CDR2 sequences are SGDLS and YYNGEE. The germline V and J ends were trimmed by 4 bases and 3 bases, with 4 bases remaining between them. This CDR3 is 12 amino acids long. CDR3 sequence: CASSSHTGELFF. Written as DNA, the CDR3 is TGTGCCAGCAGCTCCCACACCGGGGAGCTGTTTTTT.

The chain carries TRBV27 and TRBJ2-7; D tentatively reads TRBD1 or TRBD2 (5 bases each). V lost 4 bases and J 4 bases, leaving 11 bases between the germline ends. From germline, CDR1 is MNHEY and CDR2 SMNVEV (reference sequence). The CDR3 totals 13 residues. The CDR3 is CASSSQGPYEQYF. The CDR3 region has the DNA TGTGCCAGCAGTTCCCAGGGACCATACGAGCAGTACTTC.

This chain joins TRBV27 and TRBJ2-1; D call uncertain. Germline V CDR1 and CDR2: MNHEY, SMNVEV (reference sequence). V was clipped by 2 bases and J by 4 bases, with 12 bases between them. This CDR3 region has 15 residues. For the CDR3, the DNA is TGTGCCAGCAGTTTAGGCAGTTCCCTTTACAATGAGCAGTTCTTC. It codes for CASSLGSSLYNEQFF.

The genes are TRBV9 and TRBJ2-1; D tentatively fits TRBD1 or TRBD2 (5 bases each). The V gene's germline CDR1 is SGDLS and CDR2 YYNGEE. V was pared by 0 bases and J by 4 bases, with 23 bases between. The CDR3 contains 19 residues. CDR3 region: CASSVVSTPGPPEYNEQFF. The DNA for the CDR3 is TGTGCCAGCAGCGTAGTGTCCACACCGGGACCTCCGGAATACAATGAGCAGTTCTTC.

This clone has more than one count but fewer than ten. The chain carries TRBV19 and TRBJ1-2; 7 bases match TRBD1. Looked up from germline, CDR1 is LNHDA and CDR2 is SQIVND (reference sequence). CDR3 length: 14 amino acids. Trimming cost V 3 bases and J 7 bases; bases outside gene matches: 8. CDR3 bases: TGTGCCAGTAGTATGAAAGGGGGCGGTGTTGGCTACACCTTC. Translating gives CASSMKGGGVGYTF. The whole variable domain, remainder taken from reference TRBV19 and TRBJ1-2, is DGGITQSPKYLFRKEGQNVTLSCEQNLNHDAMYWYRQDPGQGLRLIYYSQIVNDFQKGDIAEGYSVSREKKESFPLTVTSAQKNPTAFYLCASSMKGGGVGYTFGSGTRLTVV.

This chain joins TRBV6-5 and TRBJ2-3; 8 positions match TRBD1. The CDR3 is 14 residues long. V lost 6 bases, J lost 2 bases, and 4 bases stayed unmatched. Germline V gene sequence: CDR1 MNHEY, CDR2 SVGAGI. DNA of the CDR3: TGTGCCAGCAGCCAGGACAGGGACACAGATACGCAGTATTTT. It yields the protein CASSQDRDTDTQYF.

V and J are TRBV6-1 and TRBJ1-2; D is ambiguous. Germline V gene data show CDR1 as MNHNS and CDR2 as SASEGT. The CDR3 is 12 amino acids. V shed 7 bases and J shed 1 base, with 7 bases lying between them. CDR3 bases: TGTGCCAGCAACACAGATAACTATGGCTACACCTTC. Residues: CASNTDNYGYTF.

The CDR3 protein is CASSQSGVGSSSYEQYF. CDR3 coding DNA: TGCGCCAGCAGTCAATCGGGGGTGGGTTCGAGCTCCTACGAGCAGTACTTC. V and J are TRBV23-1 and TRBJ2-7, with D possibly being TRBD1 or TRBD2 (5 bases each). TRBV23-1 belongs to the ORF category, with a function that is uncertain. This CDR3 region has 17 residues. The ends were cut back, 0 bases at V and 0 bases at J, with 15 bases in the middle.

Only one count was recorded for this clone. The rearrangement joins TRBV10-1 to TRBJ2-7; weak D call: TRBD1 (6 bases). V lost 2 bases and J lost 0, with 11 bases in between. CDR1 is WNHNN, CDR2 SYGVQD, per germline (reference sequence). This CDR3 spans 15 amino acids. CDR3 bases: TGCGCCAGCAGTGAGCTTCGGGACACCTCCTACGAGCAGTACTTC. Protein: CASSELRDTSYEQYF.

This clone was observed a handful of times. The chain uses TRBV6-1 and TRBJ1-4; a possible D gene is TRBD1 (6 bases). The CDR3 spans 13 residues. V was pared by 9 bases and J by 3 bases, with 11 bases between. Germline CDR1 MNHNS, CDR2 SASEGT. In DNA form, the CDR3 reads TGTGCCAGAGAAACAGGGTCTAATGAAAAACTGTTTTTT. It specifies CARETGSNEKLFF.

About this clone itself: The sample carries other DNA sequences with the same CDR3. The genes are TRBV9 and TRBJ2-5; 7 nucleotides line up with TRBD2. This CDR3 comprises 14 residues. The germline gives CDR1 SGDLS, CDR2 YYNGEE. After removal of 0 bases from V and 4 bases from J, the junction contained 3 bases not matched to a gene. The CDR3 loop is CASSVGGGTETQYF. The DNA of the CDR3 is TGTGCCAGCAGCGTAGGGGGAGGGACAGAGACCCAGTACTTC.

This sequence joins TRBV2 and TRBJ1-5, with 7 bases lining up with TRBD1. In germline, CDR1 is SNHLY, CDR2 FYNNEI. After removal of 3 bases from V and 6 bases from J, the junction contained 11 bases not matched to a gene. The CDR3 contains 16 residues. The CDR3 protein is CASSDSGQGGGQPQHF. The DNA for the CDR3 is TGTGCCAGCAGTGATAGTGGGCAGGGGGGCGGTCAGCCCCAGCATTTT.

The rearrangement links TRBV7-8 to TRBJ2-7, with 9 bases lining up with TRBD2. The germline V gene has CDR1 SGHVS and CDR2 FQNEAQ. This CDR3 contains 16 residues. The V and J ends lost 5 bases and 2 bases, in that order; junction bases with no gene match: 10. CDR3: CASSPTPASGAYEQYF. CDR3 bases: TGTGCCAGCAGCCCCACCCCCGCTAGCGGGGCCTACGAGCAGTACTTC.

The chain carries TRBV7-9 and TRBJ1-3, with D possibly being TRBD1 (6 bases). The V end was cut by 2 bases, the J end by 2 bases, with 13 bases between. This CDR3 spans 16 amino acids. Germline V gene data show CDR1 as SEHNR and CDR2 as FQNEAQ (reference sequence). The CDR3 is CASSLSDSVAGNTIYF. The CDR3 DNA reads TGTGCCAGCAGCTTATCGGACAGTGTGGCTGGAAACACCATATATTTT.

The chain carries TRBV29-1 and TRBJ2-7; TRBD1 or TRBD2 may be the D gene (7 bases each). This CDR3 contains 15 residues. Germline CDR1 SQVTM, CDR2 ANQGSEA. V lost 7 bases and J 3 bases, leaving 22 bases between the germline ends. CDR3 DNA: TGCAGCGGCATCTTGTCAGGGGGGGTCTACTACGAGCAGTACTTC. It is translated as CSGILSGGVYYEQYF.

The chain uses TRBV29-1 and TRBJ2-7; 7 nucleotides line up with TRBD1. Trimming cost V 5 bases and J 3 bases; bases outside gene matches: 4. This CDR3 contains 12 residues. The germline V gene has CDR1 SQVTM and CDR2 ANQGSEA. The CDR3 sequence is CSVLTGIYEQYF. The CDR3 coding sequence is TGCAGCGTTTTGACAGGGATCTACGAGCAGTACTTC.

Only one count was recorded for this clone. J is TRBJ2-3 and V is TRBV13; 10 nucleotides match TRBD2. Per the germline V gene, CDR1 is PRHDT and CDR2 is FYEKMQ (reference sequence). CDR3 length: 17 residues. Trimming removed 5 bases from V and 0 bases from J; junction bases left unmatched: 8. CDR3 sequence: CASSLLAGGGSTDTQYF. CDR3 nucleotide sequence: TGTGCCAGCAGCCTATTAGCGGGAGGCGGTAGCACAGATACGCAGTATTTT. The full variable domain, in which reference TRBV13 and TRBJ2-3 provide the parts outside the CDR3, is AAGVIQSPRHLIKEKRETATLKCYPIPRHDTVYWYQQGPGQDPQFLISFYEKMQSDKGSIPDRFSAQQFSDYHSELNMSSLELGDSALYFCASSLLAGGGSTDTQYFGPGTRLTVL.